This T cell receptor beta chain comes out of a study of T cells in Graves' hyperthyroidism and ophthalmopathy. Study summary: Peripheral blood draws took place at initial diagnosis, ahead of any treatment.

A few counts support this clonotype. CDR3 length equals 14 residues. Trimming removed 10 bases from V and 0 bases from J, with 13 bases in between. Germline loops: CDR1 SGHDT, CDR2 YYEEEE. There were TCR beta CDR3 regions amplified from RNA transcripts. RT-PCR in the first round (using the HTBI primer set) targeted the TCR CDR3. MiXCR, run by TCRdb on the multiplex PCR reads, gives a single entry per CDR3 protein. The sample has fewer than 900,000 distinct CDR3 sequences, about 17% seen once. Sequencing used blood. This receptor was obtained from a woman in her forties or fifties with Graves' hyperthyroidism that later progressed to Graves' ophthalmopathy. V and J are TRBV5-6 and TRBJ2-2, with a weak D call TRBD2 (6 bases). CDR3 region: CAAGTGANTGELFF. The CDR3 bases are TGTGCCGCCGGTACGGGGGCGAACACCGGGGAGCTGTTTTTT. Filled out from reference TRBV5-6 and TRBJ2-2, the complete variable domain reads DAGVTQSPTHLIKTRGQQVTLRCSPKSGHDTVSWYQQALGQGPQFIFQYYEEEERQRGNFPDRFSGHQFPNYSSELNVNALLLGDSALYLCAAGTGANTGELFFGEGSRLTVL.